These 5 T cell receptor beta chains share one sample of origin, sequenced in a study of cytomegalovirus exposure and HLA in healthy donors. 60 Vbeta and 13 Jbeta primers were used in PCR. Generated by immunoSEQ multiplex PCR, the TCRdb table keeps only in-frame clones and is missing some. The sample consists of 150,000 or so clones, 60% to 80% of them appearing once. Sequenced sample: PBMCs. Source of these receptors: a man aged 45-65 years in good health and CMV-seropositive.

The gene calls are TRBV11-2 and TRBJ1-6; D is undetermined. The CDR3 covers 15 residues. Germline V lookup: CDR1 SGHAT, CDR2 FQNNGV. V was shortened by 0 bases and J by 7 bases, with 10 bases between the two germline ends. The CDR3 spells CASSLDPGRNSPLHF. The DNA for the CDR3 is TGTGCCAGCAGCTTAGATCCGGGGAGGAATTCACCCCTCCACTTT.

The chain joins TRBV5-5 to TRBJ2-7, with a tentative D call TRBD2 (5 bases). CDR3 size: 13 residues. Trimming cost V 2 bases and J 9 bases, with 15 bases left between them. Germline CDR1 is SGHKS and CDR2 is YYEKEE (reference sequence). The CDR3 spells CASSLDDGRGQYF. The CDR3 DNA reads TGTGCCAGCAGCTTAGACGACGGACGGGGGCAGTACTTC.

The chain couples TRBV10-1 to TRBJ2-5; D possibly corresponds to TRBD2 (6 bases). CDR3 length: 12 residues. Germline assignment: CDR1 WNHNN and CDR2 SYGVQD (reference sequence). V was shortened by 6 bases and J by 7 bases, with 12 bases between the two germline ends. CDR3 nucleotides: TGCGCCAGCAGCCTTGGGGGAGGGACCCAGTACTTC. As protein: CASSLGGGTQYF.

The CDR3 DNA reads TGTGCCAGCAGTCTAGGGACGGGGACAGGCTACGAGCAGTACTTC. As protein: CASSLGTGTGYEQYF. The V gene is TRBV7-9, the J gene TRBJ2-7; 8 nucleotides line up with TRBD1. CDR3 length: 15 amino acids. V was clipped by 6 bases and J by 3 bases; unmatched bases: 10. Germline CDR1 and CDR2: SEHNR and FQNEAQ (reference sequence).

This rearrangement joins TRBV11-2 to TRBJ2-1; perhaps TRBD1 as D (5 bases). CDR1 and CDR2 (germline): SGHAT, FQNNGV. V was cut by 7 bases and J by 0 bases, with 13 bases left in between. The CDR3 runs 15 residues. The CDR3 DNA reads TGTGCCAGCATGGGGCTACTGGGCTCCTACAATGAGCAGTTCTTC. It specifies CASMGLLGSYNEQFF.